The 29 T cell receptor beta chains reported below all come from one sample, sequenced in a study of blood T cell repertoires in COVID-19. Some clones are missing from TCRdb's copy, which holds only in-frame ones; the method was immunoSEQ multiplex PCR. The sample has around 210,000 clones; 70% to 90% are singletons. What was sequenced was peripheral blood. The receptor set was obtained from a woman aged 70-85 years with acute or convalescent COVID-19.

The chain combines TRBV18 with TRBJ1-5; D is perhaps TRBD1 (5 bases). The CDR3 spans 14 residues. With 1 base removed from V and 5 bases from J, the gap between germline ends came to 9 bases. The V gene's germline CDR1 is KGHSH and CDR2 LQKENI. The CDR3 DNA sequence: TGTGCCAGCTCACCACAGGGAGGGGATCAGCCCCAGCATTTT. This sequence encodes CASSPQGGDQPQHF. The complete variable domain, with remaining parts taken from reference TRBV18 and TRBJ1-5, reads NAGVMQNPRHLVRRRGQEARLRCSPMKGHSHVYWYRQLPEEGLKFMVYLQKENIIDESGMPKERFSAEFPKEGPSILRIQQVVRGDSAAYFCASSPQGGDQPQHFGDGTRLSIL.

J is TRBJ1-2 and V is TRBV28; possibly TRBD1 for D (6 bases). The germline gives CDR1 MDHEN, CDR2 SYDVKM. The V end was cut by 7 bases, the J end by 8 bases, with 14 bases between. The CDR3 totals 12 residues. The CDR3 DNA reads TGTGCCAGCACACTCCAGGGACAAGGCTACACCTTC. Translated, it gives CASTLQGQGYTF.

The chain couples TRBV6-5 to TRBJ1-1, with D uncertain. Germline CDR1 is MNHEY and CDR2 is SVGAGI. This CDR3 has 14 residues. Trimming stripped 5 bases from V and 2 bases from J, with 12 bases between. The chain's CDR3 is CASSTDYTNTEAFF. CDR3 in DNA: TGTGCCAGCAGTACAGACTACACTAACACTGAAGCTTTCTTT.

The CDR3 here is CASSEQGNSAGELFF. The DNA of the CDR3 is TGTGCCAGCAGTGAACAGGGGAACAGCGCCGGGGAGCTGTTTTTT. This chain links TRBV6-1 with TRBJ2-2, with TRBD1 as a possible D gene (6 bases). Germline CDR1 MNHNS, CDR2 SASEGT. The V gene lost 2 bases and the J gene lost 6 bases, with 13 bases spanning the gap. The length of the CDR3 is 15 residues.

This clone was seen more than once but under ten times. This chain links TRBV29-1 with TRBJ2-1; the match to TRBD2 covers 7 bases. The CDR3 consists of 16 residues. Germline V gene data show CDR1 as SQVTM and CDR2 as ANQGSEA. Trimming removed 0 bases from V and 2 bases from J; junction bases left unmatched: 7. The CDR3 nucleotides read TGCAGCGTTGAAGACCCCCAGGGAGGGACCTACAATGAGCAGTTCTTC. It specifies CSVEDPQGGTYNEQFF.

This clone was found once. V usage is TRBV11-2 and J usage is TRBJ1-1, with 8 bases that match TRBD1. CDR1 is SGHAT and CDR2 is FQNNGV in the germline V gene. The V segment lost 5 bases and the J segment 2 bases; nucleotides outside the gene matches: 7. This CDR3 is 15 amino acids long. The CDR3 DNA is TGTGCCAGCAGCCGGGGGACAGGAGTCAACACTGAAGCTTTCTTT. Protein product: CASSRGTGVNTEAFF.

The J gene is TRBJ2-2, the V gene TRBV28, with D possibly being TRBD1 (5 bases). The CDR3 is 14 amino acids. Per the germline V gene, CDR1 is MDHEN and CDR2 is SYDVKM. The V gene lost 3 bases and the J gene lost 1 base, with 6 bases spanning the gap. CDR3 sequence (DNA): TGTGCCAGCAGTTTCGGACAGAACACCGGGGAGCTGTTTTTT. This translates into CASSFGQNTGELFF.

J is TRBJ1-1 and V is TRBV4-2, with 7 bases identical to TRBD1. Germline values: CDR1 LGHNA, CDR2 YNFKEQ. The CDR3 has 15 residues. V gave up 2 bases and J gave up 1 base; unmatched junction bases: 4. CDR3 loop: CASSQRTGTNTEAFF. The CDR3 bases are TGTGCCAGCAGCCAAAGGACAGGAACGAACACTGAAGCTTTCTTT.

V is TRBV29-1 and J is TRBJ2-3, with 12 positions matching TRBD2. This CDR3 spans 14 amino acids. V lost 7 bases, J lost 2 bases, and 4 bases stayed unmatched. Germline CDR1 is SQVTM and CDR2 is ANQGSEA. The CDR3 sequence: CSAGLAGFTDTQYF. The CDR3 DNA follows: TGCAGCGCCGGACTAGCGGGATTCACAGATACGCAGTATTTT.

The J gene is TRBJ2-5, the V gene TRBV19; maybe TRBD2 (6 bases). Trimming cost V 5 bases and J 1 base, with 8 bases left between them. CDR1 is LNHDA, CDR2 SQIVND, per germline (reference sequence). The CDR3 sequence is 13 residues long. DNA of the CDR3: TGTGCCAGTAGTCCCGGGAGCCAAGAGACCCAGTACTTC. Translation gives CASSPGSQETQYF.

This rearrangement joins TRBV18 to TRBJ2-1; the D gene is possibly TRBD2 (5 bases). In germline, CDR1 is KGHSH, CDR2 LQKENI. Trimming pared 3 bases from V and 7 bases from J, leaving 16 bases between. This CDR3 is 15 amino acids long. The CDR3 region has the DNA TGTGCCAGCTCACCCCTTTGGCGGGCTGTTAATGAGCAGTTCTTC. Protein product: CASSPLWRAVNEQFF.

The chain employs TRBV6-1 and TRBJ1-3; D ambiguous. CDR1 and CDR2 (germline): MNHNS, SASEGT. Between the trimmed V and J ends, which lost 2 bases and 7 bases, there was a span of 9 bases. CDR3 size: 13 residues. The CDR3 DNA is TGTGCCAGCAGTGAAACCGCCGCGAACACCATATATTTT. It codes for CASSETAANTIYF.

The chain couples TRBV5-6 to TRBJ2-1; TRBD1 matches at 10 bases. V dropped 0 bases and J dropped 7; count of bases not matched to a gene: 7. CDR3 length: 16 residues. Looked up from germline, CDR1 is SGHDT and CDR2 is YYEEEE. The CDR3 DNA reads TGTGCCAGCAGCTTGGCAGGGGACAGGGGTAGAAATGAGCAGTTCTTC. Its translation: CASSLAGDRGRNEQFF. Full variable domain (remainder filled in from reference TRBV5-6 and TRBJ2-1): DAGVTQSPTHLIKTRGQQVTLRCSPKSGHDTVSWYQQALGQGPQFIFQYYEEEERQRGNFPDRFSGHQFPNYSSELNVNALLLGDSALYLCASSLAGDRGRNEQFFGPGTRLTVL.

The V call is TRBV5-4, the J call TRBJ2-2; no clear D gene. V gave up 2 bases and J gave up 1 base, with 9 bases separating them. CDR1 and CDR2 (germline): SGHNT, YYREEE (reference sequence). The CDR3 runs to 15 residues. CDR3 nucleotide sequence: TGTGCCAGCAGCTTTGGGTCAGGGAACACCGGGGAGCTGTTTTTT. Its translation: CASSFGSGNTGELFF.

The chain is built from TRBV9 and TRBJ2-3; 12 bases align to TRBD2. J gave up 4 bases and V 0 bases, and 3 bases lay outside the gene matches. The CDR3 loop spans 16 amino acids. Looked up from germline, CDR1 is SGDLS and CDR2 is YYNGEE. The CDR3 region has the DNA TGTGCCAGCAGCGTAGTGACTAGCGGGAGCTCAGATACGCAGTATTTT. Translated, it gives CASSVVTSGSSDTQYF. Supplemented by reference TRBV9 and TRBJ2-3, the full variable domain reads DSGVTQTPKHLITATGQRVTLRCSPRSGDLSVYWYQQSLDQGLQFLIQYYNGEERAKGNILERFSAQQFPDLHSELNLSSLELGDSALYFCASSVVTSGSSDTQYFGPGTRLTVL.

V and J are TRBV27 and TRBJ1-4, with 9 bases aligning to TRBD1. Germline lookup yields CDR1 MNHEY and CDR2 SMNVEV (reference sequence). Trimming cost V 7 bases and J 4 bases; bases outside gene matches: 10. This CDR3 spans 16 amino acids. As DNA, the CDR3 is TGTGCCAGCAAGGGGACAGGGTCGGGGCATAATGAAAAACTGTTTTTT. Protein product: CASKGTGSGHNEKLFF.

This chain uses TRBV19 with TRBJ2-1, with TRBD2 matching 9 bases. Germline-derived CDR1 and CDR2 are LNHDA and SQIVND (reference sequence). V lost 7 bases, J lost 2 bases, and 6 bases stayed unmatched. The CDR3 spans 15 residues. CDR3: CASTPGLAPYNEQFF. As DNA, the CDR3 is TGTGCCAGTACCCCGGGACTAGCTCCCTACAATGAGCAGTTCTTC.

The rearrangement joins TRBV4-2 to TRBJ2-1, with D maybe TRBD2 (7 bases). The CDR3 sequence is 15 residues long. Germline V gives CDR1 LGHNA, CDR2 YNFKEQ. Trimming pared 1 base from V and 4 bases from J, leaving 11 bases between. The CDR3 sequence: CASSQGRGGYNEQFF. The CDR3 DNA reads TGTGCCAGCAGCCAAGGAAGGGGGGGGTACAATGAGCAGTTCTTC.

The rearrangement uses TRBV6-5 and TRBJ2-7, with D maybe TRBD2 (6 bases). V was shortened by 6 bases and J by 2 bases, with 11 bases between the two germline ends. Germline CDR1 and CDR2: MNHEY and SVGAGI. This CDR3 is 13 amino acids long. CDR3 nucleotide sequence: TGTGCCAGCAGGGGGACTGGACCCTACGAGCAGTACTTC. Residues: CASRGTGPYEQYF.

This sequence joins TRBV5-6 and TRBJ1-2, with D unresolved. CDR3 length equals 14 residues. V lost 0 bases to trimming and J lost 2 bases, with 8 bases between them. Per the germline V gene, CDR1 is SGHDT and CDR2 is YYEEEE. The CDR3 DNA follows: TGTGCCAGCAGCTTGGGGCCACCCAACTATGGCTACACCTTC. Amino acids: CASSLGPPNYGYTF.

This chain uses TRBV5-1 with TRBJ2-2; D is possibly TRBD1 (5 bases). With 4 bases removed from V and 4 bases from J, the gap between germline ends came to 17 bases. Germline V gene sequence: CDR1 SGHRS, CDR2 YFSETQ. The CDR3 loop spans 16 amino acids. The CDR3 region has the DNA TGCGCCAGCAGCCCAAGACCTAGGGGTCGCACCGGGGAGCTGTTTTTT. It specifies CASSPRPRGRTGELFF.

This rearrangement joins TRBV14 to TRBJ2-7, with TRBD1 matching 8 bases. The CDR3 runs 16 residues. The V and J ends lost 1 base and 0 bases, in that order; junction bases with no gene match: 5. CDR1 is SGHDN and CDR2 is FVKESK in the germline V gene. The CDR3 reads CASSQARDRSSYEQYF. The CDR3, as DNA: TGTGCCAGCAGCCAAGCCCGGGACAGGAGCTCCTACGAGCAGTACTTC. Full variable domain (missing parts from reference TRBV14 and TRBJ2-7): EAGVTQFPSHSVIEKGQTVTLRCDPISGHDNLYWYRRVMGKEIKFLLHFVKESKQDESGMPNNRFLAERTGGTYSTLKVQPAELEDSGVYFCASSQARDRSSYEQYFGPGTRLTVT.

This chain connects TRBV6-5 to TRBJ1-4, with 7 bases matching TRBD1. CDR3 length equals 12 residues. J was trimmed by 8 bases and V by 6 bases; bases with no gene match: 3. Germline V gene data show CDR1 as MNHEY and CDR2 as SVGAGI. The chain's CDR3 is CASRTGVEKLFF. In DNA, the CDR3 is TGTGCCAGCAGAACAGGGGTCGAAAAACTGTTTTTT.

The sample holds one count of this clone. The CDR3 protein is CASSTADRGKLFF. The CDR3 DNA is TGTGCCAGTAGTACGGCCGACAGGGGAAAACTGTTTTTT. This chain uses TRBV19 with TRBJ1-4, with 8 bases aligning to TRBD1. This CDR3 has 13 residues. In germline, CDR1 is LNHDA, CDR2 SQIVND (reference sequence). V was pared by 4 bases and J by 10 bases, with 5 bases of the junction left unmatched.

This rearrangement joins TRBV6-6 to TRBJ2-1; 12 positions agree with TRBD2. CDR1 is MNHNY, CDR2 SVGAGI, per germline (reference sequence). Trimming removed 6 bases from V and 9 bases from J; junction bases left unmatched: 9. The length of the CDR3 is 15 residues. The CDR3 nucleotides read TGTGCCAGCAGAGTCCCGGGACTAGCGGGCGGTGAGCAGTTCTTC. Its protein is CASRVPGLAGGEQFF.

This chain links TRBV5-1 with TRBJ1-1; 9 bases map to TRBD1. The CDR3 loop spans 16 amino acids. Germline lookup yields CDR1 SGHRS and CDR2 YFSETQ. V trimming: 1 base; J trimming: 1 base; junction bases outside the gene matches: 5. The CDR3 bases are TGCGCCAGCAGCTTGTCCGGGACAGGGCAGAACACTGAAGCTTTCTTT. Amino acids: CASSLSGTGQNTEAFF.

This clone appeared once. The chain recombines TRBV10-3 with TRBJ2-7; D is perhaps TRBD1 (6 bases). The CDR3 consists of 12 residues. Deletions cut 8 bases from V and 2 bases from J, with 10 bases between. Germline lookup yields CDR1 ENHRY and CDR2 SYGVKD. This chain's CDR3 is CAIGTTTYEQYF. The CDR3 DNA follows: TGTGCCATCGGGACAACCACCTACGAGCAGTACTTC.

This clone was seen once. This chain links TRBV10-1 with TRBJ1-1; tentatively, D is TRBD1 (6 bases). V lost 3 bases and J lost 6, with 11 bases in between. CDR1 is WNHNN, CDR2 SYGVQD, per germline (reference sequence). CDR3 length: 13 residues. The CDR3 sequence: CASSENKGAEAFF. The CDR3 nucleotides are TGCGCCAGCAGTGAAAATAAGGGGGCTGAAGCTTTCTTT.

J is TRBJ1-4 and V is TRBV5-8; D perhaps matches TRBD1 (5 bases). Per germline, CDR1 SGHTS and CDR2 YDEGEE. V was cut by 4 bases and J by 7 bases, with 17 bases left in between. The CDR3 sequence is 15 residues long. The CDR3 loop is CASSTGGTWGEKLFF. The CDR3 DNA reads TGTGCCAGCAGCACAGGAGGGACGTGGGGTGAAAAACTGTTTTTT. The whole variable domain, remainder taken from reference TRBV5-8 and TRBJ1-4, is EAGVTQSPTHLIKTRGQQATLRCSPISGHTSVYWYQQALGLGLQFLLWYDEGEERNRGNFPPRFSGRQFPNYSSELNVNALELEDSALYLCASSTGGTWGEKLFFGSGTQLSVL.